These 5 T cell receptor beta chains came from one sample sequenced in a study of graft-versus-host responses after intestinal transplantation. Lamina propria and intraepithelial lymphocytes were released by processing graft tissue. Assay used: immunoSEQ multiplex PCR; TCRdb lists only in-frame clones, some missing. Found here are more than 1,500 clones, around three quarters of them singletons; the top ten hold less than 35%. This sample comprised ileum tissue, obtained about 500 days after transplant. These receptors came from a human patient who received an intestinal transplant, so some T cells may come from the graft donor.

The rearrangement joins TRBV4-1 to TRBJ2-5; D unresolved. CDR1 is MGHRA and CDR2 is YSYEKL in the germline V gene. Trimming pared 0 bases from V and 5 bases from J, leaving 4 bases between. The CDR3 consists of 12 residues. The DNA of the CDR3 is TGCGCCAGCAGCCAAGATAGGGAGACCCAGTACTTC. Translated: CASSQDRETQYF.

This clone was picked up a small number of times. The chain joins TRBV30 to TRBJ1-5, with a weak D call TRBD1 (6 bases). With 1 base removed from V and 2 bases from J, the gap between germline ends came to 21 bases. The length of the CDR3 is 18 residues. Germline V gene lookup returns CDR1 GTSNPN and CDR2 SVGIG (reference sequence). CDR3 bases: TGTGCCTGGAGTGCCGGGACAATGAGGTTTGGAGGCAATCAGCCCCAGCATTTT. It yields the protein CAWSAGTMRFGGNQPQHF.

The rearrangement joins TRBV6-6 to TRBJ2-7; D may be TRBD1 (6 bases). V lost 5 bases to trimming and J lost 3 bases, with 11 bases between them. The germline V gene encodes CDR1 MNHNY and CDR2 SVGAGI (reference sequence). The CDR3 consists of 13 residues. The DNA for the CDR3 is TGTGCCAGCAGTCTCGGACAGAGCTACGAGCAGTACTTC. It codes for CASSLGQSYEQYF.

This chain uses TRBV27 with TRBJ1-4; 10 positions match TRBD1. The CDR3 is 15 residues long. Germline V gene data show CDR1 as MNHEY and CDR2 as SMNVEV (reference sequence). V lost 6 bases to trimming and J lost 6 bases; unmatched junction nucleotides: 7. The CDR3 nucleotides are TGTGCCAGCAGCTCAAGGACAGGGGGGTATGAAAAACTGTTTTTT. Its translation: CASSSRTGGYEKLFF.

The CDR3 bases are TGTGCCAGCAGCTTGTGGGACAGCAAAAACATTCAGTACTTC. This encodes CASSLWDSKNIQYF. V gene TRBV5-5 combines with J gene TRBJ2-4; the match to TRBD1 covers 7 bases. Germline V lookup: CDR1 SGHKS, CDR2 YYEKEE (reference sequence). Trimming removed 1 base from V and 3 bases from J; junction bases left unmatched: 1. The CDR3 spans 14 residues.